This T cell receptor beta chain is from a study of type 1 regulatory T cells. Whole-study results and caveats: Tr1 cells had a more restricted TCR repertoire than non-Tr1 cells.

V was trimmed by 6 bases and J by 1 base, leaving 11 bases between them. Germline lookup yields CDR1 KGHDR and CDR2 SFDVKD. The CDR3 spans 14 residues. TCRdb re-called the reads with MiXCR, one entry per CDR3 protein. This sample has about 62,000 distinct CDR3 sequences, with roughly two thirds found just once. Points on this clonotype: Its antigen is not identified.

Sequenced sample: cultured non-Tr1 T cells, either the whole culture or a sorted T cell fraction (not recorded which). The chain links TRBV24-1 to TRBJ1-1, with D possibly being TRBD1 (6 bases). The clonotype was recovered from a human donor in good health. The CDR3 reads CATSKTGRNTEAFF. The CDR3 DNA sequence: TGTGCCACCAGTAAAACAGGGAGGAACACTGAAGCTTTCTTT.